The clone carrying this T cell receptor (beta chain) came up a few times. Its cognate antigen is unknown. One entry per CDR3 protein results from TCRdb running MiXCR on the RACE reads. This table has around 380,000 distinct CDR3 sequences, about 5% appearing once. This sample is part of a study of human T cells and chemical hapten exposure. Study at large: Patients having alopecia areata, totalis or universalis were mostly female. Study-level points and caveats: TCRs above 1 in 1000 frequency stayed constant with DPC sensitization.

The CDR3 extends over 15 amino acids. The germline V gene encodes CDR1 SGHDN and CDR2 FVKESK. The V and J ends lost 4 bases and 1 base respectively, with 14 bases between them. The time point was: pre-sensitization, week 0. Treatment of the sample: therapeutic diphenylcyclopropenone sensitization with weekly scalp DPC. The starting material was whole blood, obtained in connection with sensitization to the hapten diphenylcyclopropenone (DPC). The chain has TRBV14 and TRBJ2-7; D is perhaps TRBD1 (5 bases). The TCR comes from a woman between 18 and 29 years old with alopecia areata. Some clones in this sample may be carry-over from other donors' samples. CDR3 amino acids: CASSRSETESYEQYF. Written as DNA, the CDR3 is TGTGCCAGCAGCCGGTCGGAGACAGAATCCTACGAGCAGTACTTC.